This TCR beta chain came from a study of T cells in Graves' hyperthyroidism and ophthalmopathy. Study observations and caveats: In blood, most of the thyroid clonotypes expanded above 0.001 were also present.

This clonotype came up many times. Its target is unknown. Amplification of TCR beta CDR3 regions was performed using RNA transcripts as template. HTBI primers drove first-round RT-PCR of the TCR CDR3. TCRdb processed the multiplex PCR reads anew with MiXCR; each CDR3 protein has one entry. Among around 190,000 distinct CDR3 sequences listed, less than 20% were seen once. The CDR3 is 14 amino acids. V lost 2 bases to trimming and J lost 4 bases, with 10 bases between them. The V gene's germline CDR1 is SGHAT and CDR2 FQNNGV. Stable hyperthyroidism: no ophthalmopathy progression over 18 months of follow-up. Thyroid ultrasound, orbital computed tomography, clinical symptoms, and serum thyroxine and TRAb underpinned diagnoses.

The TCR originated in a woman aged 45-65 years with Graves' hyperthyroidism. Sequenced: blood. V gene TRBV11-2 combines with J gene TRBJ2-3; D unclear. This CDR3 is CASSLIGWADTQYF. Written as DNA, the CDR3 is TGTGCCAGCAGCTTAATTGGGTGGGCAGATACGCAGTATTTT.